This T cell receptor beta chain was identified in a study of blood T cell repertoires in COVID-19. Overall study context: Acute and convalescent COVID-19 samples came from the United States, Italy and Spain. The analysed material was cDNA or gDNA that came from T cells, B-cell-depleted T cells, or PBMCs.

V dropped 2 bases and J dropped 3 bases, with 8 bases sitting between them. The CDR3 is made up of 14 amino acids. The germline gives CDR1 WSHSY, CDR2 SAAADI. Original handling: Amplifying reference gene primers gave estimates of nucleated cell counts. This table comes from immunoSEQ multiplex PCR, and its TCRdb copy is limited to in-frame clones, with some not included. V and J calls and clone size come straight from that table; D and trimming were deduced from the DNA. The sample includes 120,000 or so clones, over 65% of them seen just once. The sequenced sample was peripheral blood. The rearrangement links TRBV10-2 to TRBJ1-5; D remains unclear. The TCR sequence derives from a man in his 60s with acute or convalescent COVID-19. The CDR3 region has the DNA TGCGCCAGCAGTGAGGATCAGGTCAATCAGCCCCAGCATTTT. This codes for CASSEDQVNQPQHF.